A single TCR beta chain is shown here with its context. Its antigen is as yet unknown. This record belongs to a study of CD8+ T cells in alopecia areata. Study information: Patients received oral tofacitinib, 5 to 10 mg twice daily, for moderate-to-severe alopecia areata. Severity scoring for treated patients was based on the percentage of affected scalp area.

Study-wide results and limits: Lesional scalp, notably in alopecia totalis/universalis, had clonality above that of normal scalp. In blood and scalp, many expanded lesional clones persisted during tofacitinib.

In each case, RNA was isolated and then reverse transcribed into cDNA as the sequencing template. This table comes from immunoSEQ multiplex PCR, and its TCRdb copy is limited to in-frame clones, with some not included. The data contain about 200,000 clones, 35% to 40% of them singletons. Specified treatment: oral pan-JAK inhibitor, 5-10 mg twice daily. The receptor comes from a human donor with alopecia areata. The source was CD4+ T cells sorted from blood, collected between weeks 30 and 35, from a patient treated with tofacitinib.

DNA for the CDR3: TGCGCCAGCAGCTCCGGACTAGCGGGGGGCCTCTACAATGAGCAGTTCTTC. This translates into CASSSGLAGGLYNEQFF. The chain has TRBV5-1 and TRBJ2-1; 14 bases map to TRBD2. With 3 bases clipped from V and 3 bases from J, the junction kept 5 bases outside the gene matches. The CDR3 has 17 amino acids. Germline CDR1 and CDR2: SGHRS and YFSETQ.